The rows below give T cell receptor beta chains drawn from one sample of a study of T-cell memory formation after mild COVID-19. TCRdb passed the 5' RACE reads through MiXCR, listing each CDR3 protein once. The sample lists some 130,000 distinct CDR3 sequences, roughly 15% occurring once. Source material: PBMCs or a T cell subset sorted from them (not recorded which). The origin of the receptors is an adult woman who had mild COVID-19 (a few samples of this study predate the infection). Cell type and time point are not known. Each CDR3 is given with its conserved first and last residue. A D gene is named only where the DNA matches it firmly. Not every row has a clone size; where given, it reads once, few, many or a size class.

clone size: few
V gene: TRBV29-1
J gene: TRBJ1-1
D gene: -
CDR3 DNA: TGCAGCGTTGAATCTGGGGGTTTCGTTCGGAACACTGAAGCTTTCTTT
CDR3 protein: CSVESGGFVRNTEAFF

clone size: few
V gene: TRBV28
J gene: TRBJ2-1
D gene: -
CDR3 DNA: TGTGCCAGCAGTCCCCTCGAGGATGAGCAGTTCTTC
CDR3 protein: CASSPLEDEQFF

clone size: -
V gene: TRBV24-1
J gene: TRBJ2-7
D gene: TRBD1
CDR3 DNA: TGTGCCACCAGTGAAACCGGGACAGGCAGCTCCTACGAGCAGTACTTC
CDR3 protein: CATSETGTGSSYEQYF

clone size: -
V gene: TRBV5-5
J gene: TRBJ1-1
D gene: TRBD1
CDR3 DNA: TGTGCCAGCAGCGCGACGGACAGGACGAACACTGAAGCTTTCTTT
CDR3 protein: CASSATDRTNTEAFF

clone size: few
V gene: TRBV3-1
J gene: TRBJ2-2
D gene: -
CDR3 DNA: TGTGCCAGCAGCCAAGATAGGAGGACAGATTCAAACACCGGGGAGCTGTTTTTT
CDR3 protein: CASSQDRRTDSNTGELFF

clone size: -
V gene: TRBV25-1
J gene: TRBJ2-1
D gene: TRBD2
CDR3 DNA: TGTGCCAGCAGTGATAGCGGGGCATCCTACAATGAGCAGTTCTTC
CDR3 protein: CASSDSGASYNEQFF

clone size: -
V gene: TRBV30
J gene: TRBJ1-1
D gene: -
CDR3 DNA: TGTGCCTGGAACTTTCGAGGGGAAGCTTTCTTT
CDR3 protein: CAWNFRGEAFF

clone size: once
V gene: TRBV15
J gene: TRBJ2-6
D gene: -
CDR3 DNA: TGTGCCACCAGCAGTTATGGCTCTGGGGCCAACGTCCTGACTTTC
CDR3 protein: CATSSYGSGANVLTF

clone size: many
V gene: TRBV20-1
J gene: TRBJ2-5
D gene: -
CDR3 DNA: TGCAGTGCTAGAGTGGTTAGTTACGAGACCCAGTACTTC
CDR3 protein: CSARVVSYETQYF

clone size: few
V gene: TRBV18
J gene: TRBJ2-7
D gene: -
CDR3 DNA: TGTGCCAGCTCACCCTCGACCCGGGAGCAGTACTTC
CDR3 protein: CASSPSTREQYF

clone size: few
V gene: TRBV7-9
J gene: TRBJ2-1
D gene: TRBD2
CDR3 DNA: TGTGCCAGCAGCCCAGCCCGTGCGGGAGGGCCGGGGCATGAGCAGTTCTTC
CDR3 protein: CASSPARAGGPGHEQFF

clone size: -
V gene: TRBV3-1
J gene: TRBJ2-7
D gene: -
CDR3 DNA: TGTGCCAGCAGCCAAGCTAGTTTCGGCGAGCAGTACTTC
CDR3 protein: CASSQASFGEQYF

clone size: few
V gene: TRBV7-9
J gene: TRBJ2-3
D gene: TRBD2
CDR3 DNA: TGTGCCAGCAGCTTAGCGCAGGGACTAGCGGTATCCCGCACAGATACGCAGTATTTT
CDR3 protein: CASSLAQGLAVSRTDTQYF

clone size: few
V gene: TRBV29-1
J gene: TRBJ1-1
D gene: -
CDR3 DNA: TGCAGCACCTTACCCAGCTGGGGCACTGAAGCTTTCTTT
CDR3 protein: CSTLPSWGTEAFF

clone size: many
V gene: TRBV7-6
J gene: TRBJ2-1
D gene: -
CDR3 DNA: TGTGCCAGCAGCCTTTTAGGGAGTGGCTACAATGAGCAGTTCTTC
CDR3 protein: CASSLLGSGYNEQFF

clone size: -
V gene: TRBV6-5
J gene: TRBJ1-2
D gene: -
CDR3 DNA: TGTGCCAGCAGTTCCCACTCCGTTGGCTACACCTTC
CDR3 protein: CASSSHSVGYTF

clone size: many
V gene: TRBV12-3/TRBV12-4
J gene: TRBJ1-5
D gene: -
CDR3 DNA: TGTGCCAGCAGTTCGAGTAGCAATCAGCCCCAGCATTTT
CDR3 protein: CASSSSSNQPQHF

clone size: few
V gene: TRBV5-1
J gene: TRBJ2-1
D gene: TRBD2
CDR3 DNA: TGCGCCAGCAGCCTTCTGACTAGCGTGGGGGGCAATGAGCAGTTCTTC
CDR3 protein: CASSLLTSVGGNEQFF

clone size: -
V gene: TRBV5-1
J gene: TRBJ1-1
D gene: -
CDR3 DNA: TGCGCCAGCAGCCCAGGGGTTACGGACACTGAAGCTTTCTTT
CDR3 protein: CASSPGVTDTEAFF

clone size: -
V gene: TRBV6-5
J gene: TRBJ2-7
D gene: -
CDR3 DNA: TGTGCCAGCAGTTACTTTGGGGGCCGGGACTCCTACGAGCAGTACTTC
CDR3 protein: CASSYFGGRDSYEQYF

clone size: -
V gene: TRBV6-5
J gene: TRBJ1-1
D gene: TRBD1
CDR3 DNA: TGTGCCAGCAGTTACACCGCAGGGGGGACTGAAGCTTTCTTT
CDR3 protein: CASSYTAGGTEAFF

clone size: many
V gene: TRBV4-3
J gene: TRBJ2-1
D gene: TRBD2
CDR3 DNA: TGCGCCAGCAGCCAAGATCTCGGGGCGGGAGGGGGGAATGAGCAGTTCTTC
CDR3 protein: CASSQDLGAGGGNEQFF

clone size: few
V gene: TRBV2
J gene: TRBJ2-4
D gene: TRBD1
CDR3 DNA: TGTGCCAGCAGTAAAGACGGGACAGGTCGAAACATTCAGTACTTC
CDR3 protein: CASSKDGTGRNIQYF

clone size: -
V gene: TRBV30
J gene: TRBJ2-7
D gene: -
CDR3 DNA: TGTGCCTGGAGTGGAGGGCCCTTAGGGCAGTACTTC
CDR3 protein: CAWSGGPLGQYF

clone size: -
V gene: TRBV5-6
J gene: TRBJ2-7
D gene: -
CDR3 DNA: TGTGCCAGCAGCTTGAGATCACGGCTCACCTACGAGCAGTACTTC
CDR3 protein: CASSLRSRLTYEQYF

clone size: few
V gene: TRBV5-1
J gene: TRBJ2-7
D gene: -
CDR3 DNA: TGCGCCAGCACATGGACAGTGACTGGCGACGAGCAGTACTTC
CDR3 protein: CASTWTVTGDEQYF